This TCR beta chain is from a study of tumor-infiltrating lymphocytes in primary liver carcinoma. In the study overall: The number of productive TCRbeta reads per sample ranged from roughly 3.5 to 8 million and was similar across tissue types. Study-wide points: Tumor-blood pairs (like tumor-adjacent pairs) overlapped less than tumor region pairs did.

The study co-extracted DNA and RNA from approximately 20-30 mg of unsorted bulk tissue. Surgical resection was used to treat these primary liver carcinoma patients. Chronic HBV infection, which was untreated, was present in the patients. As to this clonotype: Its antigen is undetermined.

The template, around 540 ng total RNA, yielded TCR beta cDNA made with a constant-region primer. Three nested multiplex PCR rounds of slightly modified ARM-PCR generated TCR beta libraries. TRBV1-TRBV30 forward primers paired with a C-beta reverse primer drove the first two PCR rounds, approximately 11 cycles each. In TCRdb, the multiplex PCR reads were re-called with MiXCR into one record per CDR3 protein. Among about 78,000 distinct CDR3 sequences, roughly three quarters were seen once, and the ten largest hold 28%. V gave up 1 base and J gave up 8 bases; unmatched junction bases: 8. This CDR3 is 14 amino acids long. Germline CDR1 reads SGHAT; CDR2 reads FQNNGV.

Material: liver tumor tissue from sampling region 4. Subset indicated: tumor region T4, right-lateral pole. The chain employs TRBV11-2 and TRBJ2-7; 7 bases fit TRBD2. This TCR came from a man aged 35-49 years with primary liver carcinoma and hepatitis B virus infection. The CDR3 reads CASSLGASGLKQYF. CDR3 sequence (DNA): TGTGCCAGCAGCTTAGGGGCTAGCGGTCTCAAGCAGTACTTC.